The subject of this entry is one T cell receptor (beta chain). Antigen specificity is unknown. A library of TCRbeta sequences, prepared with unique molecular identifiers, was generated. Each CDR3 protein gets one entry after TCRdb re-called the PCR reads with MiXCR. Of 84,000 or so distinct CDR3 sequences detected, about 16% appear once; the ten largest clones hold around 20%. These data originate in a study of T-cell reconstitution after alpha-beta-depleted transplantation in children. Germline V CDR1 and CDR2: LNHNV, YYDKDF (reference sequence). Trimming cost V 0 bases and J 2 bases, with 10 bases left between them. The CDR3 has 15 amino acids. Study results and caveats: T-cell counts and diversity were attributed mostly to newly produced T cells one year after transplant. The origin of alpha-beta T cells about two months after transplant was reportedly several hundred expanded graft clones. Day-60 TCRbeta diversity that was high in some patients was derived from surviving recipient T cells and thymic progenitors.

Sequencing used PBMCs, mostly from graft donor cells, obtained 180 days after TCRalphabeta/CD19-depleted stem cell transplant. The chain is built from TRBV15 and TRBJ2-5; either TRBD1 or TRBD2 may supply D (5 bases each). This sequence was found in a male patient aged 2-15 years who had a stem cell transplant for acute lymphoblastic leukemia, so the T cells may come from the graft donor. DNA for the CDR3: TGTGCCACCAGCAGAGATCGAGGGGATCAAGAGACCCAGTACTTC. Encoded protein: CATSRDRGDQETQYF.